This T cell receptor (beta chain) was identified in a study of radiation and T cells in renal cell carcinoma. This clone was seen only once. Time point in this sample: baseline pretreatment blood. Treatment denoted: 15 Gy SBRT to primary tumor, nephrectomy 4 weeks later. Serial blood draws occurred at baseline and 2 and 4 weeks post-SBRT. The table came from immunoSEQ multiplex PCR; TCRdb's copy has only in-frame clones and leaves some out. This sample has approximately 120,000 clones; approximately 82% occur once, and the top ten carry approximately 3%. Germline V gene sequence: CDR1 MNHNS, CDR2 SASEGT. V was trimmed by 3 bases and J by 8 bases, leaving 17 bases between them. The CDR3 covers 15 residues.

The TCR sequence derives from a woman aged 60 to 75 with renal cell carcinoma. The source was blood, collected from a patient whose treatment included radiotherapy and nephrectomy. This rearrangement joins TRBV6-1 to TRBJ1-3; D not certain. This CDR3 reads CASSDRDRSGDTIYF. The CDR3, as DNA: TGTGCCAGCAGTGACCGGGATCGAAGCGGGGACACCATATATTTT.